The T cell receptor (beta chain) under discussion was sequenced for a study of T cell changes during pregnancy in multiple sclerosis. The length of the CDR3 is 17 residues. The germline gives CDR1 MDHEN, CDR2 SYDVKM. The junction had 7 bases not matched to a gene; V was cut back by 2 bases and J by 2 bases. The assay was immunoSEQ multiplex PCR, and TCRdb's table has in-frame clones only and misses some. The data contain about 73,000 clones, 92% of them singletons. This clonotype originated in a female donor in good health, enrolled as a control in a pregnancy study. The chain recombines TRBV28 with TRBJ2-7, with 12 bases identical to TRBD2. The sequencing used peripheral blood, collected in the third trimester of pregnancy. As DNA, the CDR3 is TGTGCCAGCAGTTTAGGGGGCCTAGCGGGGGGGCCCTACGAGCAGTACTTC. It yields the protein CASSLGGLAGGPYEQYF.